The entry below describes one TCR beta chain. Germline assignment: CDR1 SGHAT and CDR2 FQNNGV. The CDR3 contains 15 residues. With 1 base clipped from V and 2 bases from J, the junction kept 4 bases outside the gene matches. This specimen comes from a study of blood T cell repertoires in COVID-19. The assay was immunoSEQ multiplex PCR, and TCRdb's table has in-frame clones only and misses some. The data contain hundreds of thousands of clones, roughly nine tenths of them singletons. The source of this sequence is a young man who had recovered from COVID-19. V and J are TRBV11-2 and TRBJ2-7; 8 nucleotides agree with TRBD1. The specimen sequenced was PBMCs or T cells enriched from blood (not recorded which). In DNA form, the CDR3 reads TGTGCCAGCAGCTTAGTTCAGGGGGCAGCCTACGAGCAGTACTTC. Protein sequence: CASSLVQGAAYEQYF. Full variable domain (rest looked up from reference TRBV11-2 and TRBJ2-7): EAGVAQSPRYKIIEKRQSVAFWCNPISGHATLYWYQQILGQGPKLLIQFQNNGVVDDSQLPKDRFSAERLKGVDSTLKIQPAKLEDSAVYLCASSLVQGAAYEQYFGPGTRLTVT.